This T cell receptor (beta chain) originates from a study of shared clonotypes between healthy human individuals. Germline CDR1 SNHLY, CDR2 FYNNEI. The CDR3 is 13 amino acids. Losses at the gene ends were 6 bases for V and 10 bases for J; bases not matched to a gene: 5. Study-wide results and caveats: Incompleteness in sorted-subset sequencing, despite large depth, was shown by rarefaction. Generation probabilities were higher for clonotypes shared across all four sorted-subset donors than for unshared ones.

It was across several immunoSEQ plates that each subset's genomic DNA was evenly split. Source study methods: Filtering differed because ImmunoSEQ produced junction-only sequences that carried no quality scores. The method was immunoSEQ multiplex PCR; TCRdb's version includes in-frame clones alone and lacks a portion of them. The V and J calls and clone size were taken over from that table, and D and trimming were inferred from the DNA. The profile shows some 350,000 clones, approximately 79% of them singletons. Concerning this clone itself: Its specificity is not known.

The sample consisted of memory CD4+ T cells sorted from blood. Subset indicated: CD45RA-negative fraction. The rearrangement joins TRBV2 to TRBJ2-1; 11 bases line up with TRBD2. The clonotype was recovered from a man aged 25-45 years in good health. The CDR3 bases are TGTGCCAGCAGATTTAGCGGGAGGGGGGAGCAGTTCTTC. Translation: CASRFSGRGEQFF.